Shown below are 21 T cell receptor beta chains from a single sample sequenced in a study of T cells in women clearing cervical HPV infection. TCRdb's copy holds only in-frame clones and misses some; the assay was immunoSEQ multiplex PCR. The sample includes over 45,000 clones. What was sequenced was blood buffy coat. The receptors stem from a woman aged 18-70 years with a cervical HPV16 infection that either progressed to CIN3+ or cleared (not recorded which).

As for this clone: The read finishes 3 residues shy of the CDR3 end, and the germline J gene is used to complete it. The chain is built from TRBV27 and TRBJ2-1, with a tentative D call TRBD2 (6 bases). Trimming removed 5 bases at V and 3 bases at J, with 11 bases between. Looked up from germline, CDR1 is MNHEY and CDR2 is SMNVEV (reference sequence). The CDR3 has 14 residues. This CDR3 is CASSRGLGYNEQFF. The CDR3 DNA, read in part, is TGTGCCAGCAGTCGGGGGTTGGGCTACAATGAG.

The covered CDR3 bases are TGTGCCAGCTCACCGCAGGGAATCGCTGGAAACACC. Protein: CASSPQGIAGNT. The full CDR3 reads CASSPQGIAGNTIYF. V and J are TRBV18 and TRBJ1-3, with D maybe TRBD1 (5 bases). Read coverage stops 3 residues before the CDR3 terminus; the germline J gene supplies the remainder. CDR1 is KGHSH, CDR2 LQKENI, per germline. V lost 3 bases and J lost 2, with 11 bases in between. The CDR3 is 15 amino acids.

CDR3 DNA (partial): TGCAGTGCCGCCCAGGACAGGGCTTACGAG. It encodes CSAAQDRAYE. The CDR3 as a whole reads CSAAQDRAYEQYF. The genes are TRBV20-1 and TRBJ2-7, with 8 bases identical to TRBD1. With the read ending 3 residues before the CDR3 end, the germline J gene is used to fill in that end. V was pared by 6 bases and J by 4 bases, with 8 bases of the junction left unmatched. The germline V gene has CDR1 DFQATT and CDR2 SNEGSKA (reference sequence). The CDR3 runs 13 residues.

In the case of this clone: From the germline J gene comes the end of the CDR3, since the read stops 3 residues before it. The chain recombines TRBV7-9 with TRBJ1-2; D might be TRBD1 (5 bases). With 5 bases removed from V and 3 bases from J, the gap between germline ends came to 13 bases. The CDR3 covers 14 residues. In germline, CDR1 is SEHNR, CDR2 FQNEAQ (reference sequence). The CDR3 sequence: CASSPTRADYGYTF. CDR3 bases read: TGTGCCAGCAGCCCGACCAGGGCCGACTATGGC.

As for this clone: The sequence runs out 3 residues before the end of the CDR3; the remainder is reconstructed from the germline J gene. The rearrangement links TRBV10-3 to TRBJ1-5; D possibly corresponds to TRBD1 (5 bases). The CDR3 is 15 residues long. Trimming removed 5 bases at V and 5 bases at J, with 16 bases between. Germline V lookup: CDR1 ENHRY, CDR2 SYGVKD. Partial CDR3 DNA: TGTGCCATCAGTAGGGGCCCTTTACGCGATCAGCCC. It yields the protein CAISRGPLRDQP. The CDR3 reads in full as CAISRGPLRDQPQHF.

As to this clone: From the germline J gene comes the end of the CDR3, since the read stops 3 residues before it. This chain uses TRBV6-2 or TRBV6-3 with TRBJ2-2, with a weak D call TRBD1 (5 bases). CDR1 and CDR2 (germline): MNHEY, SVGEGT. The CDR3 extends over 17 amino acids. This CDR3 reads CASSSRALQPGANVLFF. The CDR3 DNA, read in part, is TGTGCCAGCAGTTCAAGGGCCCTACAACCTGGGGCCAACGTG.

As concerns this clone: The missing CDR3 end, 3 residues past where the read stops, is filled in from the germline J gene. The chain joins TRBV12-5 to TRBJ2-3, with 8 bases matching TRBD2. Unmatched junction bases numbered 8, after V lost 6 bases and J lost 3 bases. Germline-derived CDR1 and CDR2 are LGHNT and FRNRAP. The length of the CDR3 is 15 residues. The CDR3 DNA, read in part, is TGTGCTAGTGGACCCGGGGGGGCCACAACAGATACG. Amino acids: CASGPGGATTDT. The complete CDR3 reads CASGPGGATTDTQYF.

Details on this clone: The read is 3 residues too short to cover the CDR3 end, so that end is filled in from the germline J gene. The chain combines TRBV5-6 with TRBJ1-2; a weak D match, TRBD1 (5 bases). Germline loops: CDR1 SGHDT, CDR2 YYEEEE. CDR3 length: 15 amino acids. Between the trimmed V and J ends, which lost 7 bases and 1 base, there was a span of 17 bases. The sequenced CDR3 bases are TGTGCCAGCGGACCGGGACTGAACTTTAACTATGGC. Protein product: CASGPGLNFNYG. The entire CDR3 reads CASGPGLNFNYGYTF.

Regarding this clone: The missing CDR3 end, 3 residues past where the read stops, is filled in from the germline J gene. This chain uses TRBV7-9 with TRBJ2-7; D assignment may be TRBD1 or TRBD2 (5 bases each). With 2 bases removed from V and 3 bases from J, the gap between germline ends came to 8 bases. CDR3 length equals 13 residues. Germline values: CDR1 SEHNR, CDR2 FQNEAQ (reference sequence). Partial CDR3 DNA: TGTGCCAGCAGCTTACTGAGGGGCTACGAG. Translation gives CASSLLRGYE. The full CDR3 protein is CASSLLRGYEQYF.

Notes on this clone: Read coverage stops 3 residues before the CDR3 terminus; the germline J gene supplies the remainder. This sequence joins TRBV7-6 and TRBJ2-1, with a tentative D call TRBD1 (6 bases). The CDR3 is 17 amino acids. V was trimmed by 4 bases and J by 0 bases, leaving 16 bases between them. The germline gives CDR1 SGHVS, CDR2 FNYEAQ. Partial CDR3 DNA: TGTGCCAGCAGCTCCCGCGAACTACAGGGCTCCTACAATGAG. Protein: CASSSRELQGSYNE. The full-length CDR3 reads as CASSSRELQGSYNEQFF.

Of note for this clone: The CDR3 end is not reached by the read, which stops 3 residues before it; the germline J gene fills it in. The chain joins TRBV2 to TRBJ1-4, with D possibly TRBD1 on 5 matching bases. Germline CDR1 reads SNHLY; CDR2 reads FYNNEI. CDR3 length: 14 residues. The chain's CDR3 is CASLRNSGANVLFF. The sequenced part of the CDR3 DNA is TGTGCCAGTCTCAGGAACTCTGGGGCCAACGTA.

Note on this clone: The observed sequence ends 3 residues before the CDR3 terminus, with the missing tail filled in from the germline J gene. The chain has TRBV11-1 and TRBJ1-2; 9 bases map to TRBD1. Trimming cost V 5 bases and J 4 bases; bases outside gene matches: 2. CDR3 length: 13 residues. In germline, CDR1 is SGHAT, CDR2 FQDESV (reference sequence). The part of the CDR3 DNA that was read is TGTGCCAGCAGCCAGACAGGGGGCTATGGC. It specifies CASSQTGGYG. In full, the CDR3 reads CASSQTGGYGYTF.

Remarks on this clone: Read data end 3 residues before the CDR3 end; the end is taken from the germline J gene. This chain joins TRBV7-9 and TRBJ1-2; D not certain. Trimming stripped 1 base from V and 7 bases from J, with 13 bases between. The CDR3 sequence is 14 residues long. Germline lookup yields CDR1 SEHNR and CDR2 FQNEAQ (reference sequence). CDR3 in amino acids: CASSLEGHVGGYTF. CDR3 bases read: TGTGCCAGCAGCTTAGAAGGGCATGTGGGTGGC.

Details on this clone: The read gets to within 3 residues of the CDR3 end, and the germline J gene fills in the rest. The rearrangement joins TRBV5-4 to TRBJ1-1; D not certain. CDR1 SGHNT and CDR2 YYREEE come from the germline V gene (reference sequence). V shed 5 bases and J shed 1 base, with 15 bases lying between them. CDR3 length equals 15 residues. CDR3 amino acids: CASSDIPERNTEAFF. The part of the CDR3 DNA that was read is TGTGCCAGCAGTGACATCCCCGAAAGGAACACTGAA.

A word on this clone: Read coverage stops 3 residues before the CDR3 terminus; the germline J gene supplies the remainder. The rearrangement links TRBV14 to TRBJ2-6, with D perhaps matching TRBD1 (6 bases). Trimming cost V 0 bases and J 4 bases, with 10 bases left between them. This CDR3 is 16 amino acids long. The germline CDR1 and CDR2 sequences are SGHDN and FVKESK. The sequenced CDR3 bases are TGTGCCAGCAGCCAAGAAGGGGGTGCCGGGGCCAACGTC. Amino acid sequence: CASSQEGGAGANV. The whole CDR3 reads CASSQEGGAGANVLTF.

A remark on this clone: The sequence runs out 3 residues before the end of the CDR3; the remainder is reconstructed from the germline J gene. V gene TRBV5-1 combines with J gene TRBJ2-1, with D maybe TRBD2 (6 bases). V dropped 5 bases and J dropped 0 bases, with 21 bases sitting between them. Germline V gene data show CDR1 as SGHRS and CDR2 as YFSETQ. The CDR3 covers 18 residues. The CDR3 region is CASRSRPHSGSSYNEQFF. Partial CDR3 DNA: TGCGCCAGCAGGTCGCGACCTCATAGCGGTAGCTCCTACAATGAG.

The CDR3 here is CASSPLVSSGQETQYF. The sequenced part of the CDR3 DNA is TGTGCCAGCTCACCACTGGTATCTAGCGGCCAAGAGACG. The J gene is TRBJ2-3, the V gene TRBV18, with 7 bases that match TRBD2. The CDR3 end falls 3 residues outside the read, so it is completed with the germline J gene. Germline V gene sequence: CDR1 KGHSH, CDR2 LQKENI. CDR3 size: 16 residues. The full variable domain, in which reference TRBV18 and TRBJ2-3 provide the parts outside the CDR3, is NAGVMQNPRHLVRRRGQEARLRCSPMKGHSHVYWYRQLPEEGLKFMVYLQKENIIDESGMPKERFSAEFPKEGPSILRIQQVVRGDSAAYFCASSPLVSSGQETQYFGPGTRLTVL.

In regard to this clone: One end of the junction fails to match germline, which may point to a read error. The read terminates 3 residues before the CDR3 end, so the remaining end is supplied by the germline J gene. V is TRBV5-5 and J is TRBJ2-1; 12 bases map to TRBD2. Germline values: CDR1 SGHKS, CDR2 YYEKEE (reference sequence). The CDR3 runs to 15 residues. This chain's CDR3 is CDSSFGLAGYNEQFF. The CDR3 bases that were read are TGTGACAGCAGCTTTGGACTAGCGGGGTACAATGAG.

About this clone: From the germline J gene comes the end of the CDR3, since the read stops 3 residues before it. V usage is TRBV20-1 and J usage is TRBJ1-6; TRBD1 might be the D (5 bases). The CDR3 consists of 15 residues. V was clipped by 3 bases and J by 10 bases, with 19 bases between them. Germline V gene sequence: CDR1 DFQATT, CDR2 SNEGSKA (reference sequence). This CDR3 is CSASPPDSLESPLHF. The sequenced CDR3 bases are TGCAGTGCTAGTCCCCCCGACAGTTTGGAATCACCC.

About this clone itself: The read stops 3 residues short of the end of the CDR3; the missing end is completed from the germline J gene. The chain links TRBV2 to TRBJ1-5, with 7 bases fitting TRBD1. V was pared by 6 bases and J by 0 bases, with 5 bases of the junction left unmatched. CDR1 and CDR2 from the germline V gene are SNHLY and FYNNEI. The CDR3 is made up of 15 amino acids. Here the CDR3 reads CASSRGTDSNQPQHF. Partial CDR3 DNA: TGTGCCAGCAGCCGGGGGACAGATAGCAATCAGCCC.

The CDR3 DNA, read in part, is TGTGCCAGTAGTATCGGTCTGGGGGGAGATGCA. As protein: CASSIGLGGDA. The full CDR3 sequence reads CASSIGLGGDAAFF. The V call is TRBV19, the J call TRBJ1-1; possible D gene TRBD1, 5 bases. The CDR3 goes on 3 residues after the read ends, and that part is filled in from the germline J gene. The germline gives CDR1 LNHDA, CDR2 SQIVND (reference sequence). This CDR3 contains 14 residues.